Below are 21 T cell receptor beta chains sequenced from a single sample in a study of cytomegalovirus exposure and HLA in healthy donors. PCR involved 60 Vbeta and 13 Jbeta primers. Only in-frame clones appear in the TCRdb table, and some are missing; sequencing was by immunoSEQ multiplex PCR. The sample has under 150,000 clones, roughly 77% seen once. The specimen sequenced was PBMCs. These TCRs come from a female donor in good health and CMV-seronegative.

This CDR3 reads CASGQGLAGMETQYF. The DNA of the CDR3 is TGTGCTAGTGGTCAGGGACTAGCGGGAATGGAGACCCAGTACTTC. The V gene is TRBV12-5, the J gene TRBJ2-5, with TRBD2 matching over 13 bases. CDR3 length: 15 residues. V lost 5 bases, J lost 5 bases, and 5 bases stayed unmatched. Germline V gene data show CDR1 as LGHNT and CDR2 as FRNRAP. Together with reference TRBV12-5 and TRBJ2-5, the CDR3 gives the full variable domain: DARVTQTPRHKVTEMGQEVTMRCQPILGHNTVFWYRQTMMQGLELLAYFRNRAPLDDSGMPKDRFSAEMPDATLATLKIQPSEPRDSAVYFCASGQGLAGMETQYFGPGTRLLVL.

V usage is TRBV5-6 and J usage is TRBJ1-3; D remains ambiguous. Germline V lookup: CDR1 SGHDT, CDR2 YYEEEE. The CDR3 totals 14 residues. V lost 3 bases to trimming and J lost 0 bases, with 7 bases between them. CDR3 amino acids: CASSSYSSGNTIYF. The DNA for the CDR3 is TGTGCCAGCAGCTCGTACAGCTCTGGAAACACCATATATTTT. The full variable domain, in which reference TRBV5-6 and TRBJ1-3 provide the parts outside the CDR3, is DAGVTQSPTHLIKTRGQQVTLRCSPKSGHDTVSWYQQALGQGPQFIFQYYEEEERQRGNFPDRFSGHQFPNYSSELNVNALLLGDSALYLCASSSYSSGNTIYFGEGSWLTVV.

The chain combines TRBV9 with TRBJ1-2; 8 nucleotides align to TRBD1. The germline gives CDR1 SGDLS, CDR2 YYNGEE. The trim removed 5 bases at V and 3 bases at J, leaving 3 bases unmatched. This CDR3 is 13 amino acids long. The CDR3 sequence is CASSAGQDYGYTF. The CDR3 DNA follows: TGTGCCAGCAGTGCGGGACAGGACTATGGCTACACCTTC.

The chain uses TRBV2 and TRBJ1-5; maybe TRBD1 (5 bases). V shed 9 bases and J shed 3 bases, with 18 bases lying between them. CDR1 and CDR2 (germline): SNHLY, FYNNEI. CDR3 size: 15 residues. The CDR3 sequence is CARGGAQHTNQPQHF. CDR3 sequence (DNA): TGTGCCAGAGGAGGGGCCCAACACACCAATCAGCCCCAGCATTTT.

This clone came up a few times. The chain has TRBV5-1 and TRBJ1-2, with a possible D match to TRBD1 (5 bases). This CDR3 region has 12 residues. CDR1 and CDR2 from the germline V gene are SGHRS and YFSETQ. The germline V and J ends were trimmed by 0 bases and 8 bases, with 8 bases remaining between them. DNA for the CDR3: TGCGCCAGCAGCTTGGAGCAGGGCGGCTACACCTTC. Residues: CASSLEQGGYTF.

The V and J genes are TRBV4-1 and TRBJ1-5, with D unclear. Germline assignment: CDR1 MGHRA and CDR2 YSYEKL. The CDR3 has 13 residues. The V end lost 0 bases, the J end lost 7 bases, and 7 bases lay between the germline ends. As DNA, the CDR3 is TGCGCCAGCAGCCAAGATTTATCCCAGCCCCAGCATTTT. Translated: CASSQDLSQPQHF.

V gene TRBV7-2 combines with J gene TRBJ1-1; possible D gene TRBD1, 5 bases. Germline values: CDR1 SGHTA, CDR2 FQGNSA. Trimming left V 8 bases short and J 5 bases short, with 24 bases between. This CDR3 is 16 amino acids long. The CDR3: CASAIGPSGGGTEAFF. CDR3 in DNA: TGTGCCAGCGCTATAGGGCCGTCAGGTGGGGGGACTGAAGCTTTCTTT.

The chain links TRBV19 to TRBJ2-7; perhaps TRBD1 as D (5 bases). Germline V gene data show CDR1 as LNHDA and CDR2 as SQIVND (reference sequence). The V end lost 2 bases, the J end lost 2 bases, and 7 bases lay between the germline ends. The CDR3 totals 13 residues. In nucleotides, the CDR3 is TGTGCCAGTAGTATAAGGACAACCTACGAGCAGTACTTC. Its translation is CASSIRTTYEQYF.

This chain links TRBV4-1 with TRBJ2-7, with 8 nucleotides matching TRBD2. CDR1 is MGHRA, CDR2 YSYEKL, per germline. After removal of 0 bases from V and 2 bases from J, the junction contained 3 bases not matched to a gene. The CDR3 sequence is 15 residues long. This chain's CDR3 is CASSQESGGPYEQYF. CDR3 nucleotides: TGCGCCAGCAGCCAAGAATCGGGGGGGCCCTACGAGCAGTACTTC.

This clone is a singleton in its sample. This rearrangement joins TRBV28 to TRBJ2-1, with 11 bases matching TRBD1. The CDR3 consists of 15 residues. The V gene end was trimmed by 3 bases and the J gene end by 4 bases; junction bases not matched to a gene: 2. The germline V gene encodes CDR1 MDHEN and CDR2 SYDVKM. CDR3 amino acids: CASSFGTGGYNEQFF. CDR3 DNA sequence: TGTGCCAGCAGTTTCGGGACAGGGGGTTACAATGAGCAGTTCTTC.

This clone showed up just once. This chain connects TRBV2 to TRBJ1-3, with TRBD1 matching over 7 bases. Germline V gene lookup returns CDR1 SNHLY and CDR2 FYNNEI. With V trimmed by 6 bases and J by 0 bases, 8 bases remained unmatched. This CDR3 region has 16 residues. CDR3 sequence (DNA): TGTGCCAGCAGGGAGGGACAGTTCTTCTCTGGAAACACCATATATTTT. It specifies CASREGQFFSGNTIYF.

V and J are TRBV7-2 and TRBJ2-5; D unresolved. The V and J ends lost 4 bases and 2 bases respectively, with 8 bases between them. This CDR3 comprises 13 residues. The germline gives CDR1 SGHTA, CDR2 FQGNSA. DNA for the CDR3: TGTGCCAGCAGCTCATCCTATCAAGAGACCCAGTACTTC. Translated, it gives CASSSSYQETQYF.

In its sample, this clone was seen a few times. V and J are TRBV2 and TRBJ2-3, with 11 bases identical to TRBD2. The CDR3 is 18 residues long. Trimming removed 2 bases from V and 3 bases from J; junction bases left unmatched: 10. The germline gives CDR1 SNHLY, CDR2 FYNNEI. As DNA, the CDR3 is TGTGCCAGCAGTGAATTTAGCGGGGGGGTCTTTCGGACAGATACGCAGTATTTT. Its protein product is CASSEFSGGVFRTDTQYF.

V and J are TRBV14 and TRBJ2-7; D may be TRBD2 (6 bases). V lost 4 bases to trimming and J lost 6 bases, with 16 bases between them. The germline gives CDR1 SGHDN, CDR2 FVKESK. The CDR3 is made up of 14 amino acids. CDR3 nucleotides: TGTGCCAGCAGCCCTAACAGGAGGGGACGCGAGCAGTACTTC. It translates to CASSPNRRGREQYF.

The chain has TRBV18 and TRBJ1-5; D not resolved. V lost 3 bases, J lost 2 bases, and 8 bases lay in between. CDR1 and CDR2 (germline): KGHSH, LQKENI. CDR3 length equals 14 residues. In DNA form, the CDR3 reads TGTGCCAGCTCACCGGGAGACGGCAATCAGCCCCAGCATTTT. Its translation: CASSPGDGNQPQHF.

V is TRBV15 and J is TRBJ1-1, with 7 bases lining up with TRBD1. The CDR3 is made up of 15 amino acids. After removal of 0 bases from V and 5 bases from J, the junction contained 6 bases not matched to a gene. CDR1 LNHNV and CDR2 YYDKDF come from the germline V gene (reference sequence). The CDR3 sequence: CATSRDQQGRTEAFF. For the CDR3, the DNA is TGTGCCACCAGCAGAGATCAACAGGGGAGAACTGAAGCTTTCTTT.

The chain joins TRBV5-4 to TRBJ1-1; TRBD1 matches 7 bases. The V and J ends lost 4 bases and 1 base, in that order; junction bases with no gene match: 13. There are 17 residues in the CDR3. Germline V CDR1 and CDR2: SGHNT, YYREEE (reference sequence). The chain's CDR3 is CASSTGQTYQGNTEAFF. As DNA, the CDR3 is TGTGCCAGCAGCACGGGACAGACCTATCAAGGGAACACTGAAGCTTTCTTT.

The rearrangement links TRBV30 to TRBJ1-6; TRBD1 is a possible D gene (5 bases). V lost 5 bases and J lost 6, with 17 bases in between. Germline CDR1 reads GTSNPN; CDR2 reads SVGIG (reference sequence). The CDR3 runs 15 residues. The chain's CDR3 is CAWGKGADLNSPLHF. Here the CDR3 DNA reads TGTGCCTGGGGAAAAGGGGCCGACCTTAATTCACCCCTCCACTTT.

V is TRBV13 and J is TRBJ2-3, with D uncertain. Trimming took off 4 bases at V and 4 bases at J, with 9 bases between the two ends. The CDR3 is 13 residues long. Germline V gene sequence: CDR1 PRHDT, CDR2 FYEKMQ (reference sequence). The CDR3 DNA reads TGTGCCAGCAGCTCGCGTAATGCAGATACGCAGTATTTT. This sequence encodes CASSSRNADTQYF.

The rearrangement links TRBV10-3 to TRBJ2-3, with D possibly being TRBD1 (5 bases). Trimming took off 5 bases at V and 3 bases at J, with 12 bases between the two ends. The CDR3 covers 14 residues. CDR1 is ENHRY, CDR2 SYGVKD, per germline. The CDR3 sequence is CAISLGVGTDTQYF. As DNA, the CDR3 is TGTGCCATCAGTTTAGGGGTTGGGACAGATACGCAGTATTTT.

The rearrangement uses TRBV4-3 and TRBJ2-1; TRBD1 matches 8 bases. From germline, CDR1 is LGHNA and CDR2 YSLEER. The CDR3 consists of 15 residues. J lost 13 bases, V lost 0 bases, and 11 bases had no gene match. The DNA of the CDR3 is TGCGCCAGCAGCCAAGAGTTAGGGACAGGCCTTACTCAGTTCTTC. Amino acid sequence: CASSQELGTGLTQFF.